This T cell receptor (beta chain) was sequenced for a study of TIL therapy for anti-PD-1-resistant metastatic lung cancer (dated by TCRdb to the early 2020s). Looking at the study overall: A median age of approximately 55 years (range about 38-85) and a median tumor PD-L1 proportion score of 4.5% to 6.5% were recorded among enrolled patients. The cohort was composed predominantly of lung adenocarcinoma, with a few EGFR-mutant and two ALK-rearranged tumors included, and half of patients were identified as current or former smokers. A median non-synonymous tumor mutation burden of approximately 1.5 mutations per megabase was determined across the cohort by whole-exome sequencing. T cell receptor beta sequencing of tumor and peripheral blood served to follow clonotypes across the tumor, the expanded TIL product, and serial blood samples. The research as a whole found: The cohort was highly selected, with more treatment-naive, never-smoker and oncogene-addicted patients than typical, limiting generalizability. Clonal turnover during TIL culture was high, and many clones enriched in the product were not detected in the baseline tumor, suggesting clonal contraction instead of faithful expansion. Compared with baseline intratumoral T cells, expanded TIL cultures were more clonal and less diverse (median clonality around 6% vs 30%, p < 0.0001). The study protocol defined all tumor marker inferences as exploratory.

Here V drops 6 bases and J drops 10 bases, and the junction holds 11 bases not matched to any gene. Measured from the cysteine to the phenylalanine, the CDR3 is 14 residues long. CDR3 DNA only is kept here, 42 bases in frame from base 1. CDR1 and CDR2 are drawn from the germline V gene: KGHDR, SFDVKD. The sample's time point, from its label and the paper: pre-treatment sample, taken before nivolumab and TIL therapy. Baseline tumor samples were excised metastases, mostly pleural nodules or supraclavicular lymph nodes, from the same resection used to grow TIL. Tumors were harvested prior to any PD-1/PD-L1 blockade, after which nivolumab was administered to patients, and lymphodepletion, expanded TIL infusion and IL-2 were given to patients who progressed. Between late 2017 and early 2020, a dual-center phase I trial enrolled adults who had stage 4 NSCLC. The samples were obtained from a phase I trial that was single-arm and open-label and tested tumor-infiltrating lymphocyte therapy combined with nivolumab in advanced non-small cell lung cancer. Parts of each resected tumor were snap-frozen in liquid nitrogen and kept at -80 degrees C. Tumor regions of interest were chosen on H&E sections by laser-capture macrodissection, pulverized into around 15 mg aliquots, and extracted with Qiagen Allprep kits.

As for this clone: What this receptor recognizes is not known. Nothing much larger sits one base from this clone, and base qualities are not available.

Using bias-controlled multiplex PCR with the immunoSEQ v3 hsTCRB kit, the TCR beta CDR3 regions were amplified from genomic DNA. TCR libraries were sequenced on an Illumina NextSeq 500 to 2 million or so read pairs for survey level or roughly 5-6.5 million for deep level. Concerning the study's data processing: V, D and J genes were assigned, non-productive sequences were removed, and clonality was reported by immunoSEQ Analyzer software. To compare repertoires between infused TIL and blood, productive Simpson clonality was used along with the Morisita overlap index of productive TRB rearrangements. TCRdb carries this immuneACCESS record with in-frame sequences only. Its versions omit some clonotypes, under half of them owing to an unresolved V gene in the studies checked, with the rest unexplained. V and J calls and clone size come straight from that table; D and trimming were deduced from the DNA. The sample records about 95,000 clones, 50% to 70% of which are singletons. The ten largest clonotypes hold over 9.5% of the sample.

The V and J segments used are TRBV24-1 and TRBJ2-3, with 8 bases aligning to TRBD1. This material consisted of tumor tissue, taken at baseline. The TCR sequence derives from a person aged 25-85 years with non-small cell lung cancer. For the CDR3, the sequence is CATSYGQGERAQYF. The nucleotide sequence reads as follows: TGTGCCACCAGTTACGGACAGGGAGAAAGGGCGCAGTATTTT.